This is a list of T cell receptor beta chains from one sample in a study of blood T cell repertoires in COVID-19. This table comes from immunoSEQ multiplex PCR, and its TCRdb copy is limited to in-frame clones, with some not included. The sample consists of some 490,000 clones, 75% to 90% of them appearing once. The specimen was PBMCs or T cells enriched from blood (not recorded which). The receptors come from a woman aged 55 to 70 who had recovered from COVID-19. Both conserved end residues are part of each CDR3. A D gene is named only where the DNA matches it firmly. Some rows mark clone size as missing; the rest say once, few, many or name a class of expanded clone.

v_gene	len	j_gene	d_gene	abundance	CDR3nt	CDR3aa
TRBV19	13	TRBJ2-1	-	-	TGTGCCAGTAGTATTGGGAGAGGTCTAGTGCAGTTCTTC	CASSIGRGLVQFF
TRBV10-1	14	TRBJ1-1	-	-	TGCGCCAGCAGTGAGTCCCGAGCGAACACTGAAGCTTTCTTT	CASSESRANTEAFF
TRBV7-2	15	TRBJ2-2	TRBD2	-	TGTGCCAGCAGCCTAAGCGGGGGGGCGTTCGGGGAGCTGTTTTTT	CASSLSGGAFGELFF
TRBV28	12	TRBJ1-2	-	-	TGTGCCAGCAGTTTAGATCAGTATGGCTACACCTTC	CASSLDQYGYTF
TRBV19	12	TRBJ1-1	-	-	TGTGCCAGTAGGCCCGGACACCATGAAGCTTTCTTT	CASRPGHHEAFF
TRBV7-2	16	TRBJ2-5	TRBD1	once	TGTGCCAGCAGCTCCCTCGGGACAGGGGGCTGGGAGACCCAGTACTTC	CASSSLGTGGWETQYF
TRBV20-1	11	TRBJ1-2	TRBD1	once	TGCAGTGGGGACAGCCACTATGGCTACACCTTC	CSGDSHYGYTF
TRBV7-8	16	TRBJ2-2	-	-	TGTGCCAGCAGCTCCACGAGGGGGGGGCCCTACGGGGAGCTGTTTTTT	CASSSTRGGPYGELFF
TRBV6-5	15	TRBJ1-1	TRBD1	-	TGTGCCAGCAGTTATCGGGACAGGGTCGGCACTGAAGCTTTCTTT	CASSYRDRVGTEAFF
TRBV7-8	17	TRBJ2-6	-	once	TGTGCCAGCAGCTTAGTACAGTTTCCCTCTGGGGCCAACGTCCTGACTTTC	CASSLVQFPSGANVLTF
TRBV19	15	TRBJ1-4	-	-	TGTGCCAGTAGTATAGCGGCCAGGAGGAATGAAAAACTGTTTTTT	CASSIAARRNEKLFF
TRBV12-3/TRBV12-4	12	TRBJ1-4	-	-	TGTGCCAGCAGTTTTGGGCGCGAAAAACTGTTTTTT	CASSFGREKLFF
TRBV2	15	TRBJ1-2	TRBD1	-	TGTGCCAGCAATTGGGACAGGGGGTTCGAAGGTGGCTACACCTTC	CASNWDRGFEGGYTF
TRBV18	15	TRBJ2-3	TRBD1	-	TGTGCCAGCTCATCAGGACAGGGAATCACAGATACGCAGTATTTT	CASSSGQGITDTQYF
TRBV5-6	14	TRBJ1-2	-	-	TGTGCCAGCAGCTTGGGGCTAGGGGATTATGGCTACACCTTC	CASSLGLGDYGYTF
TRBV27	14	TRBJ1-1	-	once	TGTGCCAGCAGCCACATAACAGGGAACACTGAAGCTTTCTTT	CASSHITGNTEAFF
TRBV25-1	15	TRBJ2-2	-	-	TGTGCCAGCAGTCCCGTGGACACTTACACCGGGGAGCTGTTTTTT	CASSPVDTYTGELFF
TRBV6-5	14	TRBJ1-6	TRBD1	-	TGTGCCAGCAGCGAGGGGGCGGTCAGTTCACCCCTCCACTTT	CASSEGAVSSPLHF
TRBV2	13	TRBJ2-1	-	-	TGTGCCAGCAGTGCAGGGTTCAACAATGAGCAGTTCTTC	CASSAGFNNEQFF
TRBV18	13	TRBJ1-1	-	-	TGTGCCAGCTTGGACAGTCTGAACACTGAAGCTTTCTTT	CASLDSLNTEAFF
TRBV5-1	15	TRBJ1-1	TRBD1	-	TGCGCCAGCAGCACTGAACCGACAGGGGCCACTGAAGCTTTCTTT	CASSTEPTGATEAFF
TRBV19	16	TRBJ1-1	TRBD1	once	TGTGCCAGTAAGGACCGGGACAGGGGCTCGAACACTGAAGCTTTCTTT	CASKDRDRGSNTEAFF
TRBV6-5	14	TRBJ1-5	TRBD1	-	TGTGCCACCTCTAGGGACAGGGGTTATCAGCCCCAGCATTTT	CATSRDRGYQPQHF
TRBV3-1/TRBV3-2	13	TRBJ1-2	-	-	TGTGCCAGCAGCCAGGAGGGGGGGCAGGGCTACACCTTC	CASSQEGGQGYTF
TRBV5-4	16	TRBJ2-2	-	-	TGTGCCAGCAGCTTGCAAGGGGGAGGGAATTCCGGGGAGCTGTTTTTT	CASSLQGGGNSGELFF